These 19 T cell receptor beta chains came from one sample sequenced in a study of blood T cells in healthy people across ages. With a J-beta primer mix and a sample-barcoded 5' primer, a second PCR ran 7 to 11 cycles. Via MiXCR, TCRdb re-called the 5' RACE reads, giving one row per CDR3 protein. The sample includes over 1.5 million distinct CDR3 sequences, around half of them seen just once. The sample was blood. Receptor source: a middle-aged woman in good health.

Remarks on this clonotype: Sequence at one end of the junction differs from germline and may be a read error. This chain links TRBV6-6 with TRBJ2-3, with D maybe TRBD2 (5 bases). CDR1 MNHNY and CDR2 SVGAGI come from the germline V gene (reference sequence). The CDR3 length is 17 residues. CDR3 residues: CTSSYWSSGGLTDTQYF. CDR3 nucleotides: TGTACCAGCAGTTACTGGTCCAGCGGTGGACTCACAGATACGCAGTATTTT.

This CDR3 is CANTGTGGSYEQYF. CDR3 nucleotides: TGTGCCAACACCGGGACAGGGGGGTCCTACGAGCAGTACTTC. V and J are TRBV7-9 and TRBJ2-7, with 11 bases identical to TRBD1. The length of the CDR3 is 14 residues. Trimming cost V 10 bases and J 1 base; bases outside gene matches: 6. The germline CDR1 and CDR2 sequences are SEHNR and FQNEAQ (reference sequence).

The rearrangement links TRBV4-3 to TRBJ2-4; 9 bases align to TRBD1. Trimming cost V 1 base and J 8 bases; bases outside gene matches: 6. The germline V gene encodes CDR1 LGHNA and CDR2 YSLEER. The CDR3 length is 15 residues. The DNA of the CDR3 is TGCGCCAGCAGCCAAGGATCGGGACAGGGTGACATTCAGTACTTC. Its protein is CASSQGSGQGDIQYF.

The chain has TRBV2 and TRBJ1-2; D gene ambiguous. The CDR3 contains 14 residues. V shed 8 bases and J shed 8 bases, with 21 bases lying between them. CDR1 is SNHLY, CDR2 FYNNEI, per germline. The CDR3: CASSEPDPKAGYTF. The CDR3 coding sequence is TGTGCCAGCTCCGAGCCGGACCCAAAGGCGGGCTACACCTTC.

With respect to this clonotype: This may stem from a read error, because a much larger clone lies one nucleotide away. The gene calls are TRBV15 and TRBJ2-7; 10 nucleotides line up with TRBD1. The ends lost 3 bases at V and 7 bases at J; junction bases unmatched: 12. CDR1 LNHNV and CDR2 YYDKDF come from the germline V gene (reference sequence). The CDR3 spans 16 residues. CDR3 region: CATSRDISGTGDEQYF. The CDR3 DNA is TGTGCCACCAGCAGGGACATATCCGGGACAGGGGATGAGCAGTACTTC.

The chain carries TRBV9 and TRBJ1-1; 10 positions agree with TRBD1. Germline V gene sequence: CDR1 SGDLS, CDR2 YYNGEE. The CDR3 has 17 residues. V lost 0 bases and J lost 3; bases outside the gene matches: 8. CDR3 amino acids: CASSVGPGTGVDTEAFF. CDR3 DNA: TGTGCCAGCAGCGTAGGACCCGGGACAGGGGTAGACACTGAAGCTTTCTTT.

In this sample, this clonotype turned up a few times. The gene calls are TRBV5-1 and TRBJ2-3; D might be TRBD2 (6 bases). The V gene lost 3 bases and the J gene lost 2 bases, with 10 bases spanning the gap. Looked up from germline, CDR1 is SGHRS and CDR2 is YFSETQ. The CDR3 is made up of 14 amino acids. The CDR3 sequence: CASSSGTPTDTQYF. The CDR3 coding sequence is TGCGCCAGCAGCTCCGGGACTCCCACAGATACGCAGTATTTT.

In its sample, this clonotype was seen once. The chain employs TRBV24-1 and TRBJ2-1, with 8 positions matching TRBD1. The CDR3 is made up of 18 amino acids. Losses at the gene ends were 3 bases for V and 1 base for J; bases not matched to a gene: 10. The germline V gene has CDR1 KGHDR and CDR2 SFDVKD. In DNA, the CDR3 is TGTGCCACCAGTGATCATTTGATTCGGGACAGGTCCTACAATGAGCAGTTCTTC. It codes for CATSDHLIRDRSYNEQFF.

The table lists this clonotype with a few counts. The chain combines TRBV12-3 or TRBV12-4 with TRBJ2-7, with TRBD2 identical over 9 bases. After removal of 4 bases from V and 7 bases from J, the junction contained 14 bases not matched to a gene. This CDR3 has 16 amino acids. The CDR3 DNA follows: TGTGCCAGCAGTTCCTCTACTAGCGGGTGGCCTGTGGAGCAGTACTTC. It encodes CASSSSTSGWPVEQYF.

V and J are TRBV13 and TRBJ2-3, with D perhaps TRBD1 or TRBD2 (6 bases each). Germline lookup yields CDR1 PRHDT and CDR2 FYEKMQ (reference sequence). The V end lost 3 bases, the J end lost 5 bases, and 18 bases lay between the germline ends. The CDR3 has 16 amino acids. The CDR3 DNA reads TGTGCCAGCAGCTTTTGGTTTTCGGGGGCAGTAGATACGCAGTATTTT. As protein: CASSFWFSGAVDTQYF.

The V gene is TRBV7-2, the J gene TRBJ2-4; 15 bases map to TRBD2. V lost 5 bases to trimming and J lost 9 bases; unmatched junction nucleotides: 5. Germline CDR1 reads SGHTA; CDR2 reads FQGNSA. The CDR3 length is 15 residues. DNA of the CDR3: TGTGCCAGCAGCGCTGGACTAGCGGGGGGGCCCATTCAGTACTTC. Translation: CASSAGLAGGPIQYF. The full variable domain, in which reference TRBV7-2 and TRBJ2-4 provide the parts outside the CDR3, is GAGVSQSPSNKVTEKGKDVELRCDPISGHTALYWYRQSLGQGLEFLIYFQGNSAPDKSGLPSDRFSAERTGGSVSTLTIQRTQQEDSAVYLCASSAGLAGGPIQYFGAGTRLSVL.

This clonotype showed up just once. V and J are TRBV10-1 and TRBJ2-4, with 8 bases aligning to TRBD1. The germline V gene has CDR1 WNHNN and CDR2 SYGVQD (reference sequence). J lost 4 bases, V lost 2 bases, and 4 bases had no gene match. The length of the CDR3 is 15 residues. The DNA for the CDR3 is TGCGCCAGCAGTGAGGCCCGGACAGGGAAAAACATTCAGTACTTC. Translation: CASSEARTGKNIQYF.

This clonotype has just one count. V gene TRBV13 combines with J gene TRBJ1-5, with D possibly matching TRBD1 (6 bases). Germline V CDR1 and CDR2: PRHDT, FYEKMQ (reference sequence). The CDR3 consists of 16 residues. Trimming cost V 1 base and J 3 bases, with 13 bases left between them. This chain's CDR3 is CASSLAARGANQPQHF. The CDR3 DNA is TGTGCCAGCAGCTTAGCGGCCCGGGGGGCCAATCAGCCCCAGCATTTT. The entire variable domain, with the rest obtained from reference TRBV13 and TRBJ1-5, is as follows: AAGVIQSPRHLIKEKRETATLKCYPIPRHDTVYWYQQGPGQDPQFLISFYEKMQSDKGSIPDRFSAQQFSDYHSELNMSSLELGDSALYFCASSLAARGANQPQHFGDGTRLSIL.

CDR3 DNA sequence: TGTGCCAGCAGTGGCCAACCGGGACAGAGCACAGATACGCAGTATTTT. This encodes CASSGQPGQSTDTQYF. The chain employs TRBV6-1 and TRBJ2-3; 7 bases are a match to TRBD1. This CDR3 comprises 16 residues. J gave up 0 bases and V 4 bases, and 7 bases lay outside the gene matches. Germline V lookup: CDR1 MNHNS, CDR2 SASEGT.

The rearrangement joins TRBV29-1 to TRBJ1-2; D gene unclear. Germline CDR1 reads SQVTM; CDR2 reads ANQGSEA. The CDR3 sequence is 13 residues long. The CDR3: CSRASERGYGYTF. The CDR3 region has the DNA TGCAGTAGGGCGAGTGAACGGGGCTATGGCTACACCTTC.

The chain carries TRBV7-9 and TRBJ1-2; D is unclear. The CDR3 extends over 15 amino acids. V shed 8 bases and J shed 3 bases, with 19 bases lying between them. Germline V CDR1 and CDR2: SEHNR, FQNEAQ (reference sequence). The CDR3 coding sequence is TGTGCCAGCGCAAGCGACCGCCGGGGTTACTATGGCTACACCTTC. Its translation is CASASDRRGYYGYTF.

The chain carries TRBV24-1 and TRBJ2-7; no reliable D call. The J call may not be correct, given that the DNA end is closer to TRBJ2-5. The CDR3 is 15 residues long. Germline assignment: CDR1 KGHDR and CDR2 SFDVKD. The CDR3 sequence is CATSDTALKGETQYF. In DNA, the CDR3 is TGTGCCACCAGTGACACAGCATTAAAAGGCGAGACCCAGTACTTC.

The V and J genes are TRBV20-1 and TRBJ1-5, with 10 bases fitting TRBD1. CDR3 length: 15 residues. Losses at the gene ends were 8 bases for V and 6 bases for J; bases not matched to a gene: 13. CDR1 is DFQATT, CDR2 SNEGSKA, per germline (reference sequence). The CDR3 bases are TGCAGTTCCCGAACCGGGACAGGGGTTCCTCAGCCCCAGCATTTT. Translating it yields CSSRTGTGVPQPQHF.

This clonotype occurred a few times. This chain's CDR3 is CASSQASPVQHTDTQYF. DNA of the CDR3: TGTGCCAGCAGCCAAGCATCTCCGGTTCAACACACAGATACGCAGTATTTT. This chain connects TRBV14 to TRBJ2-3; D unclear. Looked up from germline, CDR1 is SGHDN and CDR2 is FVKESK. The CDR3 runs 17 residues. The V and J ends lost 1 base and 2 bases respectively, with 16 bases between them. The full variable domain, completed using reference TRBV14 and TRBJ2-3, is EAGVTQFPSHSVIEKGQTVTLRCDPISGHDNLYWYRRVMGKEIKFLLHFVKESKQDESGMPNNRFLAERTGGTYSTLKVQPAELEDSGVYFCASSQASPVQHTDTQYFGPGTRLTVL.